These T cell receptor beta chains were read from a single sample in a study of shared clonotypes between healthy human individuals. Using immunoSEQ multiplex PCR, the repertoire was profiled, and TCRdb retains in-frame clones only, with some absent. The table has about 2.1 million clones, roughly 93% seen once. The sample consisted of naive CD8+ T cells from PBMCs. These receptor sequences come from a man aged 18 to 29 in good health. Some clones in this sample may be carry-over from other donors' samples. Each CDR3 is given with its conserved first and last residue. Fields, in order: CDR3 protein, CDR3 DNA, clone size, D gene, J gene, V gene. A D gene is named only where the DNA matches it firmly. Not all rows give a size; the values are once, few, many and, for expanded clones, a class.

CASSPGVLGGYQETQYF,TGTGCCAGTAGCCCTGGGGTACTAGGGGGGTACCAAGAGACCCAGTACTTC,.,.,TRBJ2-5,TRBV19
CASSRTGNSGANVLTF,TGTGCCAGCAGCCGCACAGGGAACTCTGGGGCCAACGTCCTGACTTTC,.,.,TRBJ2-6,TRBV13
CASSPTGPGDSPLHF,TGTGCCAGCAGTCCAACTGGTCCGGGGGATTCACCCCTCCACTTT,.,.,TRBJ1-6,TRBV28
CASSKGTSGYNEQFF,TGTGCCAGCAGCAAAGGGACTAGCGGATACAATGAGCAGTTCTTC,.,TRBD2,TRBJ2-1,TRBV7-2
CASSIDRASGRDEQFF,TGTGCCAGTAGTATTGATAGGGCTAGCGGGAGGGATGAGCAGTTCTTC,.,TRBD2,TRBJ2-1,TRBV19
CASMPGQGYYEQYF,TGTGCCAGCATGCCGGGACAGGGCTACTACGAGCAGTACTTC,once,TRBD1,TRBJ2-7,TRBV27
CASSRKLGDFEGYTF,TGCGCCAGCAGCCGCAAACTGGGGGATTTTGAGGGCTACACCTTC,.,.,TRBJ1-2,TRBV4-3
CASSWIGLAGADTQYF,TGTGCCAGCAGCTGGATCGGACTAGCGGGAGCAGATACGCAGTATTTT,.,TRBD2,TRBJ2-3,TRBV7-9
CASSQGTGNTGELFF,TGTGCCAGCAGCCAGGGGACAGGGAACACCGGGGAGCTGTTTTTT,.,TRBD1,TRBJ2-2,TRBV5-4
CASSEGSQPQHF,TGTGCCAGCAGTGAGGGTAGTCAGCCCCAGCATTTT,few,.,TRBJ1-5,TRBV25-1
CASSVYSGLAYNEQFF,TGTGCCAGCAGCGTATATAGCGGGCTGGCTTACAATGAGCAGTTCTTC,.,TRBD2,TRBJ2-1,TRBV9
CASSQDPDRVLNTEAFF,TGCGCCAGCAGCCAAGACCCCGACAGGGTGTTGAACACTGAAGCTTTCTTT,.,TRBD1,TRBJ1-1,TRBV4-1
CASSLVGARHEAFF,TGTGCCAGCAGCTTAGTAGGGGCGCGACATGAAGCTTTCTTT,.,.,TRBJ1-1,TRBV13
CASSLASRRYYGYTF,TGTGCCAGCAGCTTGGCCTCCCGGAGGTACTATGGCTACACCTTC,.,.,TRBJ1-2,TRBV7-9
CASSLFRGHNEQFF,TGTGCCAGCAGTTTATTTCGCGGCCACAATGAGCAGTTCTTC,.,.,TRBJ2-1,TRBV27
CASSSTDRGTEAFF,TGTGCCAGCAGCTCCACCGACAGGGGGACTGAAGCTTTCTTT,.,TRBD1,TRBJ1-1,TRBV7-9
CASSLDRGDGPLEAFF,TGTGCCAGCAGTTTAGATCGAGGGGACGGGCCCCTCGAAGCTTTCTTT,.,.,TRBJ1-1,TRBV28
CASSLEIRDRETNTGELFF,TGTGCCAGCAGCTTAGAGATAAGGGACAGGGAGACAAACACCGGGGAGCTGTTTTTT,many,TRBD1,TRBJ2-2,TRBV7-9
CASSFARSRGVGTDTQYF,TGTGCCAGTAGTTTCGCCCGCTCCCGGGGGGTCGGCACAGATACGCAGTATTTT,.,TRBD2,TRBJ2-3,TRBV19
CASSAFGQGAQEQYF,TGTGCCAGCAGCGCCTTTGGACAGGGGGCTCAAGAGCAGTACTTC,.,TRBD1,TRBJ2-7,TRBV9
CASREGTSGAYEQYF,TGTGCCAGCAGAGAGGGGACTAGCGGTGCCTACGAGCAGTACTTC,.,TRBD2,TRBJ2-7,TRBV7-9
CASSGYGPVETQYF,TGTGCCAGCAGTGGGTACGGGCCCGTTGAGACCCAGTACTTC,.,.,TRBJ2-5,TRBV6-1
CASSLSRYEQYF,TGTGCCAGCAGTTTAAGTCGCTACGAGCAGTACTTC,.,.,TRBJ2-7,TRBV28
CASSLTGARYQETQYF,TGTGCCAGCAGCTTAACGGGGGCTCGATATCAAGAGACCCAGTACTTC,.,.,TRBJ2-5,TRBV7-3
CASSLSPGTRGETQYF,TGTGCCAGCAGTTTATCCCCCGGGACTAGAGGAGAGACCCAGTACTTC,.,TRBD2,TRBJ2-5,TRBV27
CASSLEGQGGGYTF,TGTGCCAGCAGTTTAGAGGGTCAGGGAGGGGGCTACACCTTC,once,.,TRBJ1-2,TRBV28
CASRTGFGANVLTF,TGTGCCAGCAGAACAGGGTTTGGGGCCAACGTCCTGACTTTC,.,.,TRBJ2-6,TRBV27
CASSWGQGPGEQYF,TGCGCCAGCAGCTGGGGACAGGGTCCGGGAGAGCAGTACTTC,.,TRBD1,TRBJ2-7,TRBV5-1
CSSLTAYGYTF,TGCAGCTCTCTGACAGCTTATGGCTACACCTTC,.,.,TRBJ1-2,TRBV29-1
CSVGMAQETQYF,TGCAGCGTTGGTATGGCCCAAGAGACCCAGTACTTC,.,.,TRBJ2-5,TRBV29-1
CASSLAWANTEAFF,TGTGCCAGCAGCTTAGCGTGGGCAAACACTGAAGCTTTCTTT,once,.,TRBJ1-1,TRBV7-8
CASSQGQGKAYEQYF,TGTGCCAGCAGCCAGGGACAGGGGAAAGCCTACGAGCAGTACTTC,.,TRBD1,TRBJ2-7,TRBV7-9
CSARENPEQYF,TGCAGTGCTAGAGAGAACCCCGAGCAGTACTTC,.,.,TRBJ2-7,TRBV20-1
CASSLAYTSGTSYNEQFF,TGTGCCAGCAGCTTAGCGTACACTAGCGGAACCTCCTACAATGAGCAGTTCTTC,once,TRBD2,TRBJ2-1,TRBV7-8
CASRGSPYEQYF,TGTGCCAGCAGGGGTAGCCCCTACGAGCAGTACTTC,.,.,TRBJ2-7,TRBV27
CASSQVAGRFGELFF,TGCGCCAGCAGCCAAGTTGCGGGAAGGTTCGGGGAGCTGTTTTTT,.,.,TRBJ2-2,TRBV4-1
CASSPRTDEQFF,TGTGCCAGCAGCCCCAGGACAGATGAGCAGTTCTTC,.,.,TRBJ2-1,TRBV7-2
CASSLAMGWVGSETQYF,TGTGCCAGCAGCTTGGCGATGGGGTGGGTAGGATCGGAGACCCAGTACTTC,.,.,TRBJ2-5,TRBV5-8
CASSPRGDLYTEAFF,TGTGCCAGCAGCCCAAGGGGCGACCTTTACACTGAAGCTTTCTTT,.,.,TRBJ1-1,TRBV4-2
CASSLRGGGAFF,TGTGCCAGCAGTTTACGTGGGGGCGGAGCTTTCTTT,.,.,TRBJ1-1,TRBV28
CASSPRDGGFNYGYTF,TGTGCCAGCAGCCCCCGGGACGGGGGGTTTAACTATGGCTACACCTTC,.,.,TRBJ1-2,TRBV28
CASSQEEWLEQFF,TGTGCCAGCAGCCAAGAGGAGTGGTTGGAGCAGTTCTTC,.,.,TRBJ2-1,TRBV4-2
CASSEGGQGARETQYF,TGTGCCAGCAGTGAAGGAGGCCAGGGGGCGAGAGAGACCCAGTACTTC,.,TRBD1,TRBJ2-5,TRBV6-1
CASSISGQGATEAFF,TGTGCCAGTAGTATTTCCGGACAGGGGGCCACTGAAGCTTTCTTT,.,TRBD1,TRBJ1-1,TRBV19
CASSVSGRANEQFF,TGTGCCAGCAGCGTAAGCGGGAGGGCCAATGAGCAGTTCTTC,.,TRBD2,TRBJ2-1,TRBV9
CASSQDGQGLAGTYEQYF,TGTGCCAGCAGCCAAGATGGTCAGGGACTAGCGGGAACCTACGAGCAGTACTTC,.,TRBD2,TRBJ2-7,TRBV4-2
CASSSRTGQETQYF,TGTGCCAGCAGTTCCCGGACAGGACAAGAGACCCAGTACTTC,.,TRBD1,TRBJ2-5,TRBV27
CASSHNRANEQFF,TGCGCCAGCAGCCACAACAGGGCCAATGAGCAGTTCTTC,.,.,TRBJ2-1,TRBV4-1
CASSLLVGKFDEQYF,TGTGCCAGCAGTTTACTAGTAGGGAAATTCGACGAGCAGTACTTC,.,.,TRBJ2-7,TRBV27
CASSLVRAAENEQFF,TGTGCCAGCAGCTTAGTACGGGCCGCGGAGAATGAGCAGTTCTTC,.,.,TRBJ2-1,TRBV7-9